A selection of T cell receptor beta chains follows, all from one sample in a study of T cells in Graves' hyperthyroidism and ophthalmopathy. TCRdb reprocessed the multiplex PCR reads via MiXCR and lists one record per CDR3 protein. The sample has around 280,000 distinct CDR3 sequences, roughly an eighth seen once; the top ten hold 7.9%. Sequenced input: blood. The source is a woman in her 40s with Graves' hyperthyroidism. The CDR3 runs from the conserved cysteine through the conserved F or W. The order of the fields is clone size, J gene, D gene, V gene, CDR3 DNA, CDR3 protein. The D gene is left open where the match is weak. Size is stated for part of the rows, as once, few or many counts, or as a class when the clone is expanded.

many | TRBJ2-7 | NA | TRBV28 | TGTGCCAGCGGGGCAGCCTACGAGCAGTACTTC | CASGAAYEQYF
few | TRBJ2-3 | TRBD2 | TRBV3-1 | TGTGCCAGCAGCCTTAGCGGGATCGCAGATACGCAGTATTTT | CASSLSGIADTQYF
many | TRBJ2-4 | TRBD1 | TRBV2 | TGTGCCAGCAGCTACTCCGGGACAGGGACCAAAAACATTCAGTACTTC | CASSYSGTGTKNIQYF
NA | TRBJ2-7 | NA | TRBV18 | TGTGCCAGCTCACGACAGGGAGGGTCCTACGAGCAGTACTTC | CASSRQGGSYEQYF
many | TRBJ2-1 | TRBD2 | TRBV12-3/TRBV12-4 | TGTGCCAGCAGTGCTAGCGGGTATGAGCAGTTCTTC | CASSASGYEQFF
many | TRBJ2-5 | NA | TRBV20-1 | TGCAGTGCTAGTATCCCACCGGCAGCCCAGTACTTC | CSASIPPAAQYF
few | TRBJ2-7 | TRBD1 | TRBV28 | TGTGCCAGCAGTTCCCCGGACAGGGGAGTTAGGGAGCAGTACTTC | CASSSPDRGVREQYF
many | TRBJ1-2 | NA | TRBV28 | TGTGCCAGCAGCTCCAGTCAAGGGCCCAGCCACCTATATGGCTACACCTTC | CASSSSQGPSHLYGYTF
NA | TRBJ1-4 | NA | TRBV4-2 | TGTGCCAGCAGCCAAGATACGGCAACTAATGAAAAACTGTTTTTT | CASSQDTATNEKLFF
few | TRBJ1-4 | NA | TRBV27 | TGTGCCAGCAGTTTAGGGGCAACAATTAATGAAAAACTGTTTTTT | CASSLGATINEKLFF
NA | TRBJ2-5 | NA | TRBV9 | TGTGCCAGCAGCGTCCGGGACTGGATGTCGGAGACCCAGTACTTC | CASSVRDWMSETQYF
few | TRBJ2-1 | TRBD2 | TRBV6-1 | TGTGCCAGCAGTGAACCGACTAGCGGGAGGGCCCCGCAGTTCTTC | CASSEPTSGRAPQFF
NA | TRBJ2-1 | TRBD2 | TRBV12-3/TRBV12-4 | TGTGCCAGCAGTTGGCATAGGTTAGGGACTAGCGGATACAATGAGCAGTTCTTC | CASSWHRLGTSGYNEQFF
many | TRBJ1-6 | NA | TRBV12-3/TRBV12-4 | TGTGCCAGCAGAGAAAATGGGTTTTCACCCCTCCACTTT | CASRENGFSPLHF
many | TRBJ1-3 | NA | TRBV12-3/TRBV12-4 | TGTGCCAGCAGAACACAGGATCTCTCTGGAAACACCATATATTTT | CASRTQDLSGNTIYF
NA | TRBJ2-5 | TRBD1 | TRBV12-3/TRBV12-4 | TGTGCCAGCAGCGATAGGACAGGACAAGAGACCCAGTACTTC | CASSDRTGQETQYF
many | TRBJ1-1 | TRBD1 | TRBV7-8 | TGTGCCAGCAGCTTAGCCCCTATATCAAGGACAGGGTCGCACACTGAAGCTTTCTTT | CASSLAPISRTGSHTEAFF
many | TRBJ2-1 | NA | TRBV11-3 | TGTGCCAGCAGCTTAAGGCGGGGAATTATTTCATTCGATGAGCAGTTCTTC | CASSLRRGIISFDEQFF
NA | TRBJ1-2 | TRBD1 | TRBV18 | TGTGCCAGCTCATTTCCGGGACAGGGACTCACCTATGGCTACACCTTC | CASSFPGQGLTYGYTF
many | TRBJ1-2 | TRBD1 | TRBV30 | TGTGCCTGGGGGGTCGGACAGGGCCTCTATGGCTACACCTTC | CAWGVGQGLYGYTF
few | TRBJ2-3 | TRBD2 | TRBV13 | TGTGCCAGCAGCTGGCGGGAGGGCGCCCCAGATACGCAGTATTTT | CASSWREGAPDTQYF
many | TRBJ2-4 | NA | TRBV28 | TGTGCCAGCAATACCATGAGCCTAGCCAAAAACATTCAGTACTTC | CASNTMSLAKNIQYF
NA | TRBJ2-7 | NA | TRBV9 | TGTGCCAGCAGCCCGACAGGCCTCTCCTACGAGCAGTACTTC | CASSPTGLSYEQYF
NA | TRBJ2-1 | NA | TRBV5-6 | TGTGCCAGCAGCTTGGCGGTGGGGGTGCGGGGAGATGAGCAGTTCTTC | CASSLAVGVRGDEQFF
many | TRBJ1-1 | NA | TRBV4-2 | TGTGCCAGCAGCCAAGAGTTCGAGCCGCTTTCCACTGAAGCTTTCTTT | CASSQEFEPLSTEAFF
many | TRBJ1-3 | NA | TRBV3-1 | TGTGCCAGCAGCCAAAGTTCTAGCTCTGGAAACACCATATATTTT | CASSQSSSSGNTIYF
many | TRBJ2-7 | NA | TRBV19 | TGTGCCAGTAGTATTGGGACGGCTCAGGACGAGCAGTACTTC | CASSIGTAQDEQYF
many | TRBJ1-1 | TRBD1 | TRBV25-1 | TGTGCCAGCCGGGACAGGGGTGAGAACACTGAAGCTTTCTTT | CASRDRGENTEAFF
NA | TRBJ2-7 | NA | TRBV12-5 | TGTGCTACTGGTTTGTTTGGGGGCGGAAGGGAGCAGTACTTC | CATGLFGGGREQYF
NA | TRBJ1-2 | NA | TRBV18 | TGTGCCAGCTCACCAAGCCGGGAGGGTGGCTACACCTTC | CASSPSREGGYTF
NA | TRBJ1-2 | TRBD1 | TRBV5-1 | TGCGCCAGCAGCTGGACAGGGGCGGATGGCTACACCTTC | CASSWTGADGYTF
many | TRBJ2-5 | NA | TRBV15 | TGTGCCACCAGCAGTTCGGGAGAAGAGACCCAGTACTTC | CATSSSGEETQYF
many | TRBJ1-5 | NA | TRBV2 | TGTGCCAGCAGTGACGGGAATCAGCCCCAGCATTTT | CASSDGNQPQHF
NA | TRBJ2-2 | NA | TRBV9 | TGTGCCAGCAGCGGGGGGCGACTAGCAGGTAGCGGGGAGCTGTTTTTT | CASSGGRLAGSGELFF
few | TRBJ2-1 | TRBD2 | TRBV15 | TGTGCCACCAGCAGAGATCTAGGACTAGCGGGAGCTGAGCAGTTCTTC | CATSRDLGLAGAEQFF
many | TRBJ2-7 | NA | TRBV6-5 | TGTGCCAGCAGTTACGCCGGCAGGGATGAGCAGTACTTC | CASSYAGRDEQYF
many | TRBJ2-3 | NA | TRBV7-2 | TGTGCCAGCAGCTTGGACAAGATGGCTACGCAGTATTTT | CASSLDKMATQYF
NA | TRBJ2-7 | TRBD2 | TRBV3-1 | TGTGCCAGCAGCCAAGCCCCTAGCGGAGGCTACGAGCAGTACTTC | CASSQAPSGGYEQYF
many | TRBJ1-1 | NA | TRBV9 | TGTGCCAGCAGCCTATTCACAGGGAAGGGCACTGAAGCTTTCTTT | CASSLFTGKGTEAFF
few | TRBJ1-4 | TRBD1 | TRBV7-9 | TGTGCCAGCAGCCTCACAGGGGGCGGAACTAATGAAAAACTGTTTTTT | CASSLTGGGTNEKLFF
NA | TRBJ2-1 | NA | TRBV2 | TGTGCCAGCAGTGAAGCTGATATCGAGCAGTTCTTC | CASSEADIEQFF
many | TRBJ2-7 | NA | TRBV11-2 | TGTGCCAGCAGCTTAGCCCGGGATAAGCACTACGAGCAGTACTTC | CASSLARDKHYEQYF
many | TRBJ1-5 | NA | TRBV27 | TGTGCCAGCAGTTTATCTCAGAATCAGCCCCAGCATTTT | CASSLSQNQPQHF
NA | TRBJ2-1 | TRBD2 | TRBV24-1 | TGTGCCACCTGTGAGGGAGGGCCGGGTTGGGAGCAGTTCTTC | CATCEGGPGWEQFF
few | TRBJ2-3 | NA | TRBV7-9 | TGTGCCAGCAGCTTCAGGGTTGATACGCAGTATTTT | CASSFRVDTQYF
many | TRBJ2-1 | NA | TRBV24-1 | TGTGCCACCAGTGATTTATCCACGACTAACCTAAACTACAATGAGCAGTTCTTC | CATSDLSTTNLNYNEQFF